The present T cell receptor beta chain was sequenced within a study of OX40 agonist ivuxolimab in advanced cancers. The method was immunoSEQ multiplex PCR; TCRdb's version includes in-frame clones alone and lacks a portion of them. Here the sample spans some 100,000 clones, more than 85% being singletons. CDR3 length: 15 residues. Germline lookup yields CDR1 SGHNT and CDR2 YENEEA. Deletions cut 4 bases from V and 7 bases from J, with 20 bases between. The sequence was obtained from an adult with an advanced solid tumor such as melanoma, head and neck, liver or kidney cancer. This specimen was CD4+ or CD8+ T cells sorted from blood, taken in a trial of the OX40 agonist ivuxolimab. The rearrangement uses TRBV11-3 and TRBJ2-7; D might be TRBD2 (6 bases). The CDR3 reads CASSYSEGHDGEQYF. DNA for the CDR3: TGTGCCAGCAGCTACTCGGAGGGGCATGATGGGGAGCAGTACTTC.